This T cell receptor (beta chain) was identified in a study of blood T cell repertoires in COVID-19. Study background: The study drew acute and convalescent COVID-19 samples from the United States, Italy and Spain. PBMCs, B-cell-depleted T cells, or T cells provided the cDNA or gDNA that made up the material.

Libraries were prepared by immunoSEQ multiplex PCR; TCRdb keeps only in-frame clonotypes and omits some of them. The table includes under 120,000 clones, approximately 80% detected once. CDR1 and CDR2 from the germline V gene are SGHNT and YYREEE (reference sequence). The V gene end was trimmed by 0 bases and the J gene end by 4 bases; junction bases not matched to a gene: 5. The CDR3 is 15 amino acids. The sequence came from a man between 65 and 80 years old with active or convalescent COVID-19. Sequencing input: peripheral blood. V usage is TRBV5-4 and J usage is TRBJ2-7; 9 nucleotides match TRBD1. CDR3 coding DNA: TGTGCCAGCAGCTTGGGTGGACAGGGGATATACGAGCAGTACTTC. It yields the protein CASSLGGQGIYEQYF.